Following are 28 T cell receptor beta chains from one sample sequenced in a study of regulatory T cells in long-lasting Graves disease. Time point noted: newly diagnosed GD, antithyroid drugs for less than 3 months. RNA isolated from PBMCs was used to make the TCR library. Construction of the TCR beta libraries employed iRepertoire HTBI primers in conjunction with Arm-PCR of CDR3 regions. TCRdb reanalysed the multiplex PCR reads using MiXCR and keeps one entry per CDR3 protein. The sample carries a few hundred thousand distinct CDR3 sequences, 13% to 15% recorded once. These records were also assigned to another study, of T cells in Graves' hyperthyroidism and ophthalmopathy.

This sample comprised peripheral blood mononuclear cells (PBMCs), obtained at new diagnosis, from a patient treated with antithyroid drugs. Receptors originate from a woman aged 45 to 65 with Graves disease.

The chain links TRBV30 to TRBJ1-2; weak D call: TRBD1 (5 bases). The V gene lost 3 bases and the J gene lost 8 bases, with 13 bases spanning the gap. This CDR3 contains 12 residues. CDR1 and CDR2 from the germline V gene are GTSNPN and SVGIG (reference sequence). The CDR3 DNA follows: TGTGCCTGGAGCCCGTTTGGGGGAGGCTACACCTTC. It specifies CAWSPFGGGYTF.

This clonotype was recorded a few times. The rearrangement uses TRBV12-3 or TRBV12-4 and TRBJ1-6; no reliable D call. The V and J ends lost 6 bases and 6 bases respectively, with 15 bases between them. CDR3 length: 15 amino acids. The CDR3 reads CASSLVRGGNSPLHF. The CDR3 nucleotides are TGTGCCAGCAGCCTTGTCCGGGGTGGTAATTCACCCCTCCACTTT.

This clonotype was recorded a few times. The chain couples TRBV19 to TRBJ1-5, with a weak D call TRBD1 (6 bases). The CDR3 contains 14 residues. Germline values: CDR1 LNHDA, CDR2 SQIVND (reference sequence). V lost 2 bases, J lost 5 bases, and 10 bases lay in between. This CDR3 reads CASSISKGDQPQHF. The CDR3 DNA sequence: TGTGCCAGTAGTATAAGCAAGGGGGATCAGCCCCAGCATTTT.

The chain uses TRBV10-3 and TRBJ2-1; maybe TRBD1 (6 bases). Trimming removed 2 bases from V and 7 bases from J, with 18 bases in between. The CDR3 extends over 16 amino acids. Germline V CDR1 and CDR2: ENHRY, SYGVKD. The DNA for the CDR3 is TGTGCCATCAGTGAGCCACCGGACAGCAGAAATAATGAGCAGTTCTTC. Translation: CAISEPPDSRNNEQFF.

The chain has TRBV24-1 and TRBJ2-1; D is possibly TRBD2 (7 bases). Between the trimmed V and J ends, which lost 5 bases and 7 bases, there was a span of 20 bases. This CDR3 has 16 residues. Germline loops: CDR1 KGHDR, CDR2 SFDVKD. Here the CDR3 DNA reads TGTGCCACCAGTGTCCTGCGGGGGCGCGGTAAGAATGAGCAGTTCTTC. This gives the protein CATSVLRGRGKNEQFF.

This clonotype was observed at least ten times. The CDR3 DNA reads TGTGCCAGCAGACTCGGGGATTGGAATGAAAAACTGTTTTTT. Translation gives CASRLGDWNEKLFF. This sequence joins TRBV6-2 or TRBV6-3 and TRBJ1-4; D uncertain. The germline CDR1 and CDR2 sequences are MNHEY and SVGEGT. Trimming shortened V by 6 bases and J by 5 bases, and 13 bases separated the two germline ends. The CDR3 spans 14 residues.

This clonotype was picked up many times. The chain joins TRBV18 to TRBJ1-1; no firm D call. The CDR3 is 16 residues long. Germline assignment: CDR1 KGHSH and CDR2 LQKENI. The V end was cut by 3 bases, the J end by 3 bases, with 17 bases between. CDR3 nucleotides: TGTGCCAGCTCACCGAAGACCCTAACGGGTGACACTGAAGCTTTCTTT. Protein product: CASSPKTLTGDTEAFF.

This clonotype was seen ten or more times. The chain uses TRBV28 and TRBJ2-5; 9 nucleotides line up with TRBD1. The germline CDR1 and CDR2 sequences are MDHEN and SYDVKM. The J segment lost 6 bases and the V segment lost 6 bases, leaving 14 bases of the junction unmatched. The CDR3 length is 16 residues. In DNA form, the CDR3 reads TGTGCCAGCAGCATCACCGGTAGACAGGGGGAACAGACCCAGTACTTC. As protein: CASSITGRQGEQTQYF.

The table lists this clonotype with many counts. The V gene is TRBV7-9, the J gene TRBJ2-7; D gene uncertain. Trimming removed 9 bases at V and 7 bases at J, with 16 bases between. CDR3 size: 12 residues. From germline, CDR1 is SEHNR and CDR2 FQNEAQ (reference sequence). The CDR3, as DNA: TGTGCCAGTACCGACGGTGCCGCGGAGCAGTACTTC. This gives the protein CASTDGAAEQYF.

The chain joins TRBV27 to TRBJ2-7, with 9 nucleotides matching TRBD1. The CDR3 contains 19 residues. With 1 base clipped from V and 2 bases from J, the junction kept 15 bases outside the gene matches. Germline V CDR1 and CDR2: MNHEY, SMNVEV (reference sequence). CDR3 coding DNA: TGTGCCAGCAGTTTATTCCTCGGGACAGGGAGACTTATCCCCTACGAGCAGTACTTC. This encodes CASSLFLGTGRLIPYEQYF.

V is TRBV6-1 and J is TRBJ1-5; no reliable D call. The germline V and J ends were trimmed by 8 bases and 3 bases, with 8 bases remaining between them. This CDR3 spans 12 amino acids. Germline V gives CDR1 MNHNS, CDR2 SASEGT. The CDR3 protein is CASGEYNQPQHF. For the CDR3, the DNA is TGTGCCAGCGGGGAGTACAATCAGCCCCAGCATTTT.

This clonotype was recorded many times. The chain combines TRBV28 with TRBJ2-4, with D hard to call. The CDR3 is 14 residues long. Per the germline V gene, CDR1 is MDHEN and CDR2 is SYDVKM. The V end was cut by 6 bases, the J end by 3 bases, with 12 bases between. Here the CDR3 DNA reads TGTGCCAGCAGCCAACCCGTGGGCAAAAACATTCAGTACTTC. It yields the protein CASSQPVGKNIQYF.

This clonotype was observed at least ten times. CDR3 region: CASSVTRGLAGEFTYEQYF. As DNA, the CDR3 is TGTGCCAGCAGTGTAACTCGTGGACTAGCGGGAGAGTTTACCTACGAGCAGTACTTC. The chain employs TRBV6-1 and TRBJ2-7, with 13 bases aligning to TRBD2. From germline, CDR1 is MNHNS and CDR2 SASEGT. Unmatched junction bases numbered 14, after V lost 4 bases and J lost 2 bases. This CDR3 has 19 residues.

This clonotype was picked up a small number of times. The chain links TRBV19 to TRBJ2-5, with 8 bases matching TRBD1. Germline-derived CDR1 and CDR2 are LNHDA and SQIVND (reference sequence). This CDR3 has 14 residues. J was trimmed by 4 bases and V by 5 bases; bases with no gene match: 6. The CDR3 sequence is CASSRGQGLETQYF. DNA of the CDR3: TGTGCCAGTAGTCGAGGACAGGGATTAGAGACCCAGTACTTC.

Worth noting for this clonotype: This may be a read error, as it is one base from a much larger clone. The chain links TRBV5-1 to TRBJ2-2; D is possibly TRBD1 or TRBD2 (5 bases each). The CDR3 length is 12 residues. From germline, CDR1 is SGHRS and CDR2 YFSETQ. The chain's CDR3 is CAGSRDPGELFF. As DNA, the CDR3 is TGCGCCGGCAGCCGGGACCCCGGGGAGCTGTTTTTT. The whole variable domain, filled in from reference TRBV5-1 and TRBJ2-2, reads KAGVTQTPRYLIKTRGQQVTLSCSPISGHRSVSWYQQTPGQGLQFLFEYFSETQRNKGNFPGRFSGRQFSNSRSEMNVSTLELGDSALYLCAGSRDPGELFFGEGSRLTVL.

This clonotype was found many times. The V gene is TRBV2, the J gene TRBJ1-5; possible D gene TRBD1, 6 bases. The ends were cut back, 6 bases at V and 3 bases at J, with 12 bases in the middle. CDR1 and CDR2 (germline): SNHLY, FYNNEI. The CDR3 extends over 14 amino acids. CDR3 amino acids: CASSATGANQPQHF. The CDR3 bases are TGTGCCAGCAGCGCGACAGGTGCCAATCAGCCCCAGCATTTT.

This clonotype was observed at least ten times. CDR3 nucleotides: TGTGCCAGCAGCCACCCCGGACTAGCAGGGGGCTACGAGCAGTACTTC. It is translated as CASSHPGLAGGYEQYF. V gene TRBV6-1 combines with J gene TRBJ2-7; D is possibly TRBD2 (8 bases). Per germline, CDR1 MNHNS and CDR2 SASEGT. The CDR3 runs 16 residues. V lost 6 bases and J 3 bases, leaving 21 bases between the germline ends.

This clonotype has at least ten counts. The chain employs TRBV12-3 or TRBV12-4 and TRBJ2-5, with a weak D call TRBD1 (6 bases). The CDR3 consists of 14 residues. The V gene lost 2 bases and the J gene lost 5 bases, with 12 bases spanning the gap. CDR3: CASSLSRGSETQYF. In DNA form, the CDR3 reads TGTGCCAGCAGTTTATCCAGGGGATCGGAGACCCAGTACTTC.

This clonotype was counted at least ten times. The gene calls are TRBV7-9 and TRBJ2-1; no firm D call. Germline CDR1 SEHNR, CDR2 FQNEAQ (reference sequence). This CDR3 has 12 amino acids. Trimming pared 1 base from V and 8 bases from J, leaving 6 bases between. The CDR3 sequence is CASSLGRYEQFF. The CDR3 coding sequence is TGTGCCAGCAGCTTAGGTCGCTATGAGCAGTTCTTC.

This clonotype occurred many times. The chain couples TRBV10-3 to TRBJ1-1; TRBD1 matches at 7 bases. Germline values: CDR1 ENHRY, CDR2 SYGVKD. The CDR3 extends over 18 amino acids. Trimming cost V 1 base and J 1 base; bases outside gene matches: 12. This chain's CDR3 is CAISEFGQAVIGNTEAFF. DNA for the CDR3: TGTGCCATCAGTGAGTTCGGACAGGCGGTGATTGGGAACACTGAAGCTTTCTTT.

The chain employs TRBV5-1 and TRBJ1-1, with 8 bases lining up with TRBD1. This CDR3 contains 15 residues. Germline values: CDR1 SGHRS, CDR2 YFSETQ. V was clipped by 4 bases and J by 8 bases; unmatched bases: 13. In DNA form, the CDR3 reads TGCGCCAGCAGCCTGGGACAGGCGAAGGCGGACGAAGCTTTCTTT. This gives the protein CASSLGQAKADEAFF. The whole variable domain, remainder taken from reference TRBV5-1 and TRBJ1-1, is KAGVTQTPRYLIKTRGQQVTLSCSPISGHRSVSWYQQTPGQGLQFLFEYFSETQRNKGNFPGRFSGRQFSNSRSEMNVSTLELGDSALYLCASSLGQAKADEAFFGQGTRLTVV.

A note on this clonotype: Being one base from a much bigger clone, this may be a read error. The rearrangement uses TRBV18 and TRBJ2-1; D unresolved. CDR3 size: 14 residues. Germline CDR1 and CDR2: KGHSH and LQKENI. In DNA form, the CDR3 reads TGTGCCAGCTCACCACCGGGCCGGGTAGAGACCCGGTACTTC. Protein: CASSPPGRVETRYF.

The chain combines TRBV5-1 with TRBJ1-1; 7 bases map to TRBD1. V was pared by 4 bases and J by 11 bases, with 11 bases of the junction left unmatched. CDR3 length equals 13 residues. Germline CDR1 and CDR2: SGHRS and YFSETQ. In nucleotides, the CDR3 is TGCGCCAGCAGCCACAGGGGAGGTGATGGGGCTTTCTTT. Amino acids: CASSHRGGDGAFF.

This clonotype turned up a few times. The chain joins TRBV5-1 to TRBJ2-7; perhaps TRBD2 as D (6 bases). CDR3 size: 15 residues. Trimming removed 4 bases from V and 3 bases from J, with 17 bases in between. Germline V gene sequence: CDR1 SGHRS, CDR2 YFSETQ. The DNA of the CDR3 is TGCGCCAGCAGCCGGAGGGACGTCGGGAGCTACGAGCAGTACTTC. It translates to CASSRRDVGSYEQYF.

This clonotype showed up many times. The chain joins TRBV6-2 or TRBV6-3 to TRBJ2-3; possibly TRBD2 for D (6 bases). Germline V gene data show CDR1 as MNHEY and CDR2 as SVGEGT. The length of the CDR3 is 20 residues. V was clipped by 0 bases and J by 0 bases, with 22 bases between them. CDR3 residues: CASSYSKSAGTRGSTDTQYF. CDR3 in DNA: TGTGCCAGCAGTTACTCGAAGTCAGCGGGTACCCGGGGGAGCACAGATACGCAGTATTTT.

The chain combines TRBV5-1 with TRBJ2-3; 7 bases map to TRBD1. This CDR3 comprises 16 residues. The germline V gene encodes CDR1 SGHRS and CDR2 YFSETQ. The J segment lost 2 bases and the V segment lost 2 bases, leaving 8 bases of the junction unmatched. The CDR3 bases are TGCGCCAGCAGCTTATTCCGGGACAGCATCACAGATACGCAGTATTTT. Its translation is CASSLFRDSITDTQYF.

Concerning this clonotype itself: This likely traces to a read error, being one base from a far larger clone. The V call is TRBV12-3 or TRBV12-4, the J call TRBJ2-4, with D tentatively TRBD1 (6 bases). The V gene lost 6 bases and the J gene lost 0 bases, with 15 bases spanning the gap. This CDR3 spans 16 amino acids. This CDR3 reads CASSQRTAAAKNIQYF. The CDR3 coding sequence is TGTGCCAGCAGCCAACGGACAGCGGCAGCCAAAAACATTCAGTACTTC.

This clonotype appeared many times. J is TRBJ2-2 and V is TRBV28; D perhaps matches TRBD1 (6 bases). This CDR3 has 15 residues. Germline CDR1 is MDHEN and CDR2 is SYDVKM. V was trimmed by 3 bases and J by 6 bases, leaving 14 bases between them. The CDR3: CASSFWQGKAGELFF. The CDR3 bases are TGTGCCAGCAGTTTCTGGCAGGGGAAGGCCGGGGAGCTGTTTTTT.